This T cell receptor beta chain was observed in a study of T cell repertoires in cytomegalovirus infection. This clonotype was picked up a small number of times. Antigen specificity is unknown. TCRdb passed the reads through MiXCR, listing each CDR3 protein once. In the table there are roughly 49,000 distinct CDR3 sequences, about a fifth of which are singletons. This CDR3 has 14 residues. V dropped 6 bases and J dropped 4; count of bases not matched to a gene: 5. CDR1 is MNHEY and CDR2 is SMNVEV in the germline V gene (reference sequence). The gene calls are TRBV27 and TRBJ2-1; 8 positions agree with TRBD1. This TCR came from a human donor in good health (CMV status not recorded). Some clones in this sample may be carry-over from other donors' samples. Here the sequenced sample was CD8+ T cells from cultured PBMCs, taken from culture after CMV antigen stimulation. CDR3 sequence reads: CASSGTGVYNEQFF. The DNA of the CDR3 is TGTGCCAGCAGCGGGACAGGAGTATACAATGAGCAGTTCTTC.